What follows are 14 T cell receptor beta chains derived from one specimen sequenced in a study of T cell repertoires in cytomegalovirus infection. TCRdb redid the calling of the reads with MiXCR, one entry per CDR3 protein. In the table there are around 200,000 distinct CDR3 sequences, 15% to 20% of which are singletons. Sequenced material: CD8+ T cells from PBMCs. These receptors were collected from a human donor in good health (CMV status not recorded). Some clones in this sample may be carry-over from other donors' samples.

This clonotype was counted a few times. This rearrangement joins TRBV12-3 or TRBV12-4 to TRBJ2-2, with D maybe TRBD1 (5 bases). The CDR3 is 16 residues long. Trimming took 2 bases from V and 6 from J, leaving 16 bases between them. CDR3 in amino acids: CASSLFGRVGSGELFF. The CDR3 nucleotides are TGTGCCAGCAGTTTATTTGGCAGGGTAGGGTCCGGGGAGCTGTTTTTT.

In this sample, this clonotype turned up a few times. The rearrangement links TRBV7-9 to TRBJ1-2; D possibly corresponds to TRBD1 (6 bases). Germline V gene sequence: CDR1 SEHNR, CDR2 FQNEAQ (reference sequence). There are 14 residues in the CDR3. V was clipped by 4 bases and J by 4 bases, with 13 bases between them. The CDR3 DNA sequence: TGTGCCAGCAGCTCACAGGGACCAAGCTATGGCTACACCTTC. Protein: CASSSQGPSYGYTF.

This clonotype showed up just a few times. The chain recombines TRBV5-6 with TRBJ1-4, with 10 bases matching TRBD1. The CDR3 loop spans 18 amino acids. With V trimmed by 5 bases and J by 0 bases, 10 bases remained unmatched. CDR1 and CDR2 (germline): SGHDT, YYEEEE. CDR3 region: CASSPGTGAFTTNEKLFF. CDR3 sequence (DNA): TGTGCCAGCAGTCCCGGGACAGGGGCCTTTACAACTAATGAAAAACTGTTTTTT.

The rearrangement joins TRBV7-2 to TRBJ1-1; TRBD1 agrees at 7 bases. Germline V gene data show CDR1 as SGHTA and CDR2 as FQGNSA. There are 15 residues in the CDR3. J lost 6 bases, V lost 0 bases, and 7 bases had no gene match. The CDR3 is CASSLARRGGPEAFF. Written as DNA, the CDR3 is TGTGCCAGCAGCTTAGCGCGTCGAGGGGGCCCTGAAGCTTTCTTT.

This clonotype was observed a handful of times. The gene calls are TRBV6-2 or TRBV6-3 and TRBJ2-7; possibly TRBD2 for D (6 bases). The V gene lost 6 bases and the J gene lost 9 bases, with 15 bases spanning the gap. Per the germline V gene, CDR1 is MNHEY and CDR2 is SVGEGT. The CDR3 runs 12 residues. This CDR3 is CASRLRGPGQYF. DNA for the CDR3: TGTGCCAGCAGGTTGCGGGGCCCCGGGCAGTACTTC.

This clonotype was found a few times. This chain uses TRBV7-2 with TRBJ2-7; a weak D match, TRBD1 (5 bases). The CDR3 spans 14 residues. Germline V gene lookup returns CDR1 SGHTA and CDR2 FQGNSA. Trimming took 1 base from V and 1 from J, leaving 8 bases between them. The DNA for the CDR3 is TGTGCCAGCAGCTTAGTTGACAGTTCCTACGAGCAGTACTTC. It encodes CASSLVDSSYEQYF.

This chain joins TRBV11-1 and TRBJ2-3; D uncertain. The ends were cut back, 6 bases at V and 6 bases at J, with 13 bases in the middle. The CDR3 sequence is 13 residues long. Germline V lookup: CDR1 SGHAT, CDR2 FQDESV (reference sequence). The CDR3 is CASSFPIDDTQYF. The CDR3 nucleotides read TGTGCCAGCAGTTTTCCTATAGACGATACGCAGTATTTT.

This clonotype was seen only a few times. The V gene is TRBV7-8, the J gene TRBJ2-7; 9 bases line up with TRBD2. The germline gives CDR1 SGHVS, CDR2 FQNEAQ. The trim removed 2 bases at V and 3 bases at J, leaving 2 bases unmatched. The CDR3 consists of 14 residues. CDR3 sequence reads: CASSLSSGVYEQYF. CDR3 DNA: TGTGCCAGCAGCTTATCTAGCGGGGTCTACGAGCAGTACTTC. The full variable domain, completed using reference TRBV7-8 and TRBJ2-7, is GAGVSQSPRYKVAKRGQDVALRCDPISGHVSLFWYQQALGQGPEFLTYFQNEAQLDKSGLPSDRFFAERPEGSVSTLKIQRTQQEDSAVYLCASSLSSGVYEQYFGPGTRLTVT.

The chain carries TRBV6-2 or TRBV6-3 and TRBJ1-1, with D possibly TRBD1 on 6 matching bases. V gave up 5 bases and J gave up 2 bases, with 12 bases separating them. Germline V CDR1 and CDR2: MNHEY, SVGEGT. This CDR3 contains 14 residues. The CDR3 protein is CASSNPDSNTEAFF. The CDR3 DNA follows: TGTGCCAGCAGTAACCCGGACAGCAACACTGAAGCTTTCTTT.

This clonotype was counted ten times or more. The DNA for the CDR3 is TGTGCCAGCAGCTTAAGGATGAGAGGGACACCTAATGAAAAACTGTTTTTT. Translated: CASSLRMRGTPNEKLFF. V is TRBV7-2 and J is TRBJ1-4; maybe TRBD1 (6 bases). The CDR3 is made up of 17 amino acids. V dropped 2 bases and J dropped 3 bases, with 16 bases sitting between them. Per the germline V gene, CDR1 is SGHTA and CDR2 is FQGNSA.

As DNA, the CDR3 is TGTGCCACCAGTGATCCTAAACAGGGGGGCAAAAGCTCCTACAATGAGCAGTTCTTC. Amino acid sequence: CATSDPKQGGKSSYNEQFF. This chain connects TRBV24-1 to TRBJ2-1; 8 nucleotides align to TRBD1. The CDR3 has 19 amino acids. V lost 3 bases, J lost 0 bases, and 12 bases stayed unmatched. In germline, CDR1 is KGHDR, CDR2 SFDVKD.

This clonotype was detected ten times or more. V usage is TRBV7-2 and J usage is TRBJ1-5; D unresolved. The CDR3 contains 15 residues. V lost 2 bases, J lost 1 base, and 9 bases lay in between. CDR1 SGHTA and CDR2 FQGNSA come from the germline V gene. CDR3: CASSLWDGSNQPQHF. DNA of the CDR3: TGTGCCAGCAGCTTATGGGATGGCAGCAATCAGCCCCAGCATTTT.

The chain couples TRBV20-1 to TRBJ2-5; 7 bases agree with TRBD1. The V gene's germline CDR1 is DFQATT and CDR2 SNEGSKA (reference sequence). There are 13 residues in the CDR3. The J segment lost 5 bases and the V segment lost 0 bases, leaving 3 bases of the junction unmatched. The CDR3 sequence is CSARDRGLETQYF. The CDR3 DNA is TGCAGTGCTAGAGATAGGGGGCTGGAGACCCAGTACTTC.

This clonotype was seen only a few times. The CDR3: CASPGQGARRSTDTQYF. The CDR3 DNA is TGTGCCAGCCCGGGACAGGGGGCGCGGCGTAGCACAGATACGCAGTATTTT. The chain links TRBV2 to TRBJ2-3; the match to TRBD1 covers 12 bases. Trimming at V came to 8 bases and at J to 0 bases, leaving 9 bases not matched to a gene. Germline-derived CDR1 and CDR2 are SNHLY and FYNNEI. CDR3 length equals 17 residues.